This paragraph covers one T cell receptor beta chain sequence. No antigen is known for it. Researchers ran the PCR with 60 Vbeta and 13 Jbeta primers. The assay was immunoSEQ multiplex PCR, and TCRdb's table has in-frame clones only and misses some. Here the sample spans under 130,000 clones, about 13% being singletons. This CDR3 contains 13 residues. Germline V gene sequence: CDR1 MNHEY, CDR2 SVGAGI. The junction had 6 bases not matched to a gene; V was cut back by 7 bases and J by 5 bases. The sample originates from a study of cytomegalovirus exposure and HLA in healthy donors. Study background: Membership in the Caucasian-associated ancestry cluster was found for about four fifths of roughly 360 genotyped donors. The study, taken as a whole, reports: In the analysis, some V segments, TRBV6-2 and TRBV6-3 included, were excluded as indistinguishable. Most TCR sequences showed up rarely, but some public TCRs showed up in many donors. Clonal expansion, a later analysis showed, was greater in HLA-associated TCR beta chains than in equally common others.

The clonotype was recovered from a man aged 40-55 years in good health and CMV-seropositive. The chain carries TRBV6-5 and TRBJ2-7; 9 bases map to TRBD2. Material for sequencing was PBMCs. DNA for the CDR3: TGTGCCAGCAATCGCGGGAGGGTGGACGAGCAGTACTTC. This gives the protein CASNRGRVDEQYF.